This T cell receptor (beta chain) comes out of a study of cytomegalovirus exposure and HLA in healthy donors. Background on the study: Earlier work reported 95 million to 130 million unique TCR beta sequences from some 180 million T cells. Researchers found that roughly 81% of around 400 genotyped donors fell within the Caucasian-associated ancestry cluster.

Sampled while nominally healthy, donors likely had unrecorded immune exposures. The table lists this clone with a count of one. Its target is not known. CDR1 SGHRS and CDR2 YFSETQ come from the germline V gene. Trimming removed 6 bases from V and 7 bases from J; junction bases left unmatched: 9. The CDR3 extends over 14 amino acids. This PCR relied on a set of 60 Vbeta primers and 13 Jbeta primers. Sequenced by immunoSEQ multiplex PCR; TCRdb stores in-frame clones only, minus some. The table has under 200,000 clones, roughly 82% seen once. General observations from the study: TRBV6-2, TRBV6-3 and some other V segments were unresolvable in 87-base-pair reads.

Specimen: PBMCs. This chain connects TRBV5-1 to TRBJ1-4, with 7 bases that match TRBD1. The receptor comes from a woman between 45 and 65 years old in good health and CMV-seronegative. The CDR3: CASNKGQWGEKLFF. The CDR3 DNA is TGCGCCAGCAATAAGGGACAGTGGGGTGAAAAACTGTTTTTT.